Below are 17 T cell receptor beta chains sequenced from a single sample in a study of T cells in Graves' hyperthyroidism and ophthalmopathy. Researchers took RNA transcripts and amplified the TCR beta CDR3 regions from them. TCR CDR3 underwent first-round RT-PCR with the HTBI primer set. TCRdb called the multiplex PCR reads again in MiXCR, with one record for every CDR3 protein. The table records approximately 430,000 distinct CDR3 sequences, about a sixth of them present only once. Sequenced input: blood. The receptors shown here come from a young woman with Graves' hyperthyroidism.

This clonotype was seen at least ten times. The chain uses TRBV5-6 and TRBJ1-2; 8 bases align to TRBD1. This CDR3 comprises 16 residues. Germline loops: CDR1 SGHDT, CDR2 YYEEEE. V gave up 5 bases and J gave up 4 bases; unmatched junction bases: 13. The CDR3 region is CASSAYGQGLGYGYTF. The CDR3 bases are TGTGCCAGCAGTGCGTACGGACAGGGTCTTGGCTATGGCTACACCTTC. Based on the CDR3 plus reference TRBV5-6 and TRBJ1-2, the full variable domain is DAGVTQSPTHLIKTRGQQVTLRCSPKSGHDTVSWYQQALGQGPQFIFQYYEEEERQRGNFPDRFSGHQFPNYSSELNVNALLLGDSALYLCASSAYGQGLGYGYTFGSGTRLTVV.

The table lists this clonotype with many counts. The J gene is TRBJ1-1, the V gene TRBV27; perhaps TRBD1 as D (5 bases). Germline loops: CDR1 MNHEY, CDR2 SMNVEV (reference sequence). There are 14 residues in the CDR3. V was shortened by 4 bases and J by 5 bases, with 14 bases between the two germline ends. The CDR3 DNA sequence: TGTGCCAGCAGTTCCGGAGATAAGGGGACTGAAGCTTTCTTT. This gives the protein CASSSGDKGTEAFF.

This clonotype showed up just a few times. The J gene is TRBJ2-5, the V gene TRBV28; 9 nucleotides match TRBD2. Germline trimming cut 3 bases from V and 4 bases from J; bases unmatched to any gene: 6. This CDR3 is built from 15 residues. Germline assignment: CDR1 MDHEN and CDR2 SYDVKM. The CDR3, as DNA: TGTGCCAGCAGTTTTGTTAGCGGGAGAAGAGAGACCCAGTACTTC. Translated, it gives CASSFVSGRRETQYF. The full variable domain, completed using reference TRBV28 and TRBJ2-5, is DVKVTQSSRYLVKRTGEKVFLECVQDMDHENMFWYRQDPGLGLRLIYFSYDVKMKEKGDIPEGYSVSREKKERFSLILESASTNQTSMYLCASSFVSGRRETQYFGPGTRLLVL.

This clonotype has ten or more counts. A read error may explain this, as a much larger clone is one base away. The chain has TRBV7-2 and TRBJ1-1; 7 bases line up with TRBD1. Germline CDR1 reads SGHTA; CDR2 reads FQGNSA. The length of the CDR3 is 13 residues. The ends lost 4 bases at V and 4 bases at J; junction bases unmatched: 3. The CDR3 DNA follows: TGTGCCAGCAGCTCGGACAGGATCACTGAAGCTTTCTTT. Translation: CASSSDRITEAFF.

This clonotype was counted at least ten times. The rearrangement uses TRBV12-3 or TRBV12-4 and TRBJ1-5; 11 nucleotides match TRBD1. The CDR3 loop spans 16 amino acids. With 5 bases clipped from V and 4 bases from J, the junction kept 7 bases outside the gene matches. The CDR3 DNA follows: TGTGCCAGCAGTAGAGGGACAGGGGGAATAAATCAGCCCCAGCATTTT. Amino acids: CASSRGTGGINQPQHF.

This clonotype has only one observation. V gene TRBV5-1 combines with J gene TRBJ2-7; maybe TRBD2 (6 bases). CDR1 and CDR2 from the germline V gene are SGHRS and YFSETQ. V was clipped by 4 bases and J by 0 bases, with 14 bases between them. The CDR3 sequence is 15 residues long. CDR3 DNA: TGCGCCAGCAGCGTAAGCGGGTCCAACTCCTACGAGCAGTACTTC. This translates into CASSVSGSNSYEQYF.

The rearrangement joins TRBV7-9 to TRBJ1-4, with 8 bases fitting TRBD1. CDR1 and CDR2 from the germline V gene are SEHNR and FQNEAQ (reference sequence). The CDR3 covers 14 residues. The ends lost 5 bases at V and 12 bases at J; junction bases unmatched: 11. The CDR3 reads CASSTADRATQLFF. CDR3 nucleotides: TGTGCCAGCAGCACCGCGGACAGGGCGACCCAACTGTTTTTT.

This clonotype was seen only a few times. The chain uses TRBV24-1 and TRBJ2-5, with 9 bases fitting TRBD1. After removal of 9 bases from V and 5 bases from J, the junction contained 6 bases not matched to a gene. CDR3 length equals 13 residues. Germline values: CDR1 KGHDR, CDR2 SFDVKD. The CDR3 sequence is CATWDREGETQYF. CDR3 nucleotide sequence: TGTGCCACCTGGGACAGGGAGGGGGAGACCCAGTACTTC.

The rearrangement links TRBV12-3 or TRBV12-4 to TRBJ1-4, with 7 bases fitting TRBD1. V shed 5 bases and J 3 bases; nucleotides not matched to a gene: 6. The CDR3 runs to 15 residues. The CDR3 region has the DNA TGTGCCAGCAGTGGGGACAGCAGTGCTAATGAAAAACTGTTTTTT. Translating it yields CASSGDSSANEKLFF.

The rearrangement uses TRBV27 and TRBJ1-1; TRBD1 matches at 7 bases. Per germline, CDR1 MNHEY and CDR2 SMNVEV (reference sequence). The CDR3 is 17 residues long. Trimming cost V 4 bases and J 1 base; bases outside gene matches: 12. The CDR3 region is CASSSSVDRARNTEAFF. For the CDR3, the DNA is TGTGCCAGCAGTTCATCTGTCGACAGGGCCCGGAACACTGAAGCTTTCTTT.

This clonotype has ten or more counts. The rearrangement joins TRBV5-8 to TRBJ1-1, with TRBD1 as a possible D gene (5 bases). The germline gives CDR1 SGHTS, CDR2 YDEGEE. Trimming shortened V by 0 bases and J by 6 bases, and 6 bases separated the two germline ends. This CDR3 is built from 12 residues. CDR3 sequence: CASSLARAEAFF. CDR3 nucleotides: TGTGCCAGCAGCTTGGCCAGGGCTGAAGCTTTCTTT.

This clonotype was seen repeatedly, ten times or more. The DNA for the CDR3 is TGCAGTGCGGGACACGGGGATACGCAGTATTTT. Protein sequence: CSAGHGDTQYF. The chain couples TRBV20-1 to TRBJ2-3; D possibly corresponds to TRBD1 (6 bases). Trimming shortened V by 6 bases and J by 6 bases, and 10 bases separated the two germline ends. This CDR3 has 11 amino acids. Germline CDR1 and CDR2: DFQATT and SNEGSKA (reference sequence).

CDR3: CASSLDLGSRATQYF. CDR3 DNA: TGTGCCAGCAGCCTCGACTTGGGCAGTAGGGCTACGCAGTATTTT. The rearrangement uses TRBV6-1 and TRBJ2-3; D remains ambiguous. This CDR3 spans 15 amino acids. Looked up from germline, CDR1 is MNHNS and CDR2 is SASEGT. V was shortened by 6 bases and J by 8 bases, with 21 bases between the two germline ends.

This clonotype was detected only a few times. The chain uses TRBV7-9 and TRBJ2-1; 7 bases align to TRBD2. The germline V gene encodes CDR1 SEHNR and CDR2 FQNEAQ (reference sequence). Trimming cost V 5 bases and J 3 bases; bases outside gene matches: 10. CDR3 length equals 16 residues. The CDR3 is CASSPKSGNNYNEQFF. CDR3 bases: TGTGCCAGCAGCCCCAAGAGCGGGAACAACTACAATGAGCAGTTCTTC.

This clonotype has a count of ten or more. This rearrangement joins TRBV6-1 to TRBJ1-5, with D uncertain. The germline V gene has CDR1 MNHNS and CDR2 SASEGT. This CDR3 spans 13 amino acids. The ends were cut back, 5 bases at V and 7 bases at J, with 12 bases in the middle. CDR3 sequence: CASSSISDQPQHF. The CDR3 region has the DNA TGTGCCAGCAGTTCCATAAGTGACCAGCCCCAGCATTTT.

This chain connects TRBV5-1 to TRBJ1-1, with D perhaps matching TRBD1 (5 bases). This CDR3 comprises 13 residues. The V end lost 1 base, the J end lost 8 bases, and 12 bases lay between the germline ends. Per germline, CDR1 SGHRS and CDR2 YFSETQ. The CDR3 DNA follows: TGCGCCAGCAGCTTGATGGGGACGTTCGAAGCTTTCTTT. Its translation is CASSLMGTFEAFF.

This clonotype was counted ten times or more. This sequence joins TRBV11-3 and TRBJ1-1; D not certain. CDR1 and CDR2 (germline): SGHNT, YENEEA. The CDR3 is 15 amino acids. The ends were cut back, 0 bases at V and 5 bases at J, with 13 bases in the middle. CDR3 DNA sequence: TGTGCCAGCAGCTTAGATCCTCGGGGTTTTACTGAAGCTTTCTTT. Translated, it gives CASSLDPRGFTEAFF.